The 20 T cell receptor beta chains below were found in one sample sequenced in a study of cytotoxic CD8 clonotypes in ibrutinib-treated CLL. This table comes from immunoSEQ multiplex PCR, and its TCRdb copy is limited to in-frame clones, with some not included. The table lists more than 110,000 clones, more than 75% of them singletons. The sample here was PBMCs, taken after 36 months of ibrutinib treatment. The origin of the receptors is a human donor with chronic lymphocytic leukemia.

The CDR3: CASSFQGMNTEAFF. Written as DNA, the CDR3 is TGTGCCAGCAGCTTTCAGGGCATGAACACTGAAGCTTTCTTT. The V gene is TRBV2, the J gene TRBJ1-1; TRBD1 might be the D (5 bases). The V end was cut by 6 bases, the J end by 0 bases, with 11 bases between. The CDR3 is made up of 14 amino acids. Germline CDR1 is SNHLY and CDR2 is FYNNEI.

This rearrangement joins TRBV12-5 to TRBJ1-4, with D unclear. The germline gives CDR1 LGHNT, CDR2 FRNRAP. This CDR3 is built from 16 residues. Trimming stripped 5 bases from V and 8 bases from J, with 21 bases between. In nucleotides, the CDR3 is TGTGCTAGTGGTCCTACCCGCAACCCGCGAAGAGAAAAACTGTTTTTT. Its translation: CASGPTRNPRREKLFF. The variable domain in full, completed from reference TRBV12-5 and TRBJ1-4, reads DARVTQTPRHKVTEMGQEVTMRCQPILGHNTVFWYRQTMMQGLELLAYFRNRAPLDDSGMPKDRFSAEMPDATLATLKIQPSEPRDSAVYFCASGPTRNPRREKLFFGSGTQLSVL.

The rearrangement uses TRBV2 and TRBJ2-3; the D gene could be TRBD1 or TRBD2 (5 bases each). Between the trimmed V and J ends, which lost 5 bases and 4 bases, there was a span of 10 bases. The germline V gene encodes CDR1 SNHLY and CDR2 FYNNEI. CDR3 length equals 13 residues. For the CDR3, the DNA is TGTGCCAGCAGTACGGGACCGTCAGATACGCAGTATTTT. It is translated as CASSTGPSDTQYF.

J is TRBJ1-1 and V is TRBV7-9; D might be TRBD1 (6 bases). The length of the CDR3 is 14 residues. Trimming pared 1 base from V and 7 bases from J, leaving 13 bases between. Germline loops: CDR1 SEHNR, CDR2 FQNEAQ (reference sequence). Here the CDR3 reads CASSLVQGRDEAFF. The CDR3 DNA is TGTGCCAGCAGCTTAGTACAGGGCAGGGATGAAGCTTTCTTT.

This clone has a single count. The chain is built from TRBV9 and TRBJ2-4; 9 bases are a match to TRBD2. There are 18 residues in the CDR3. The J segment lost 0 bases and the V segment lost 0 bases, leaving 7 bases of the junction unmatched. Germline values: CDR1 SGDLS, CDR2 YYNGEE. This chain's CDR3 is CASSVGSGSHLAKNIQYF. The CDR3 DNA sequence: TGTGCCAGCAGCGTAGGTAGCGGGAGTCATCTAGCCAAAAACATTCAGTACTTC.

This chain's CDR3 is CASSRTGRGYEQYF. In DNA form, the CDR3 reads TGTGCCAGCAGCCGGACAGGGAGGGGCTACGAGCAGTACTTC. The V gene is TRBV7-2, the J gene TRBJ2-7, with D maybe TRBD1 (8 bases). The CDR3 contains 14 residues. CDR1 and CDR2 (germline): SGHTA, FQGNSA. With 5 bases removed from V and 3 bases from J, the gap between germline ends came to 14 bases.

The genes are TRBV5-1 and TRBJ2-7; TRBD1 or TRBD2 may be the D gene (5 bases each). Germline CDR1 is SGHRS and CDR2 is YFSETQ. V lost 5 bases, J lost 5 bases, and 17 bases lay in between. The CDR3 loop spans 14 amino acids. The CDR3 DNA reads TGCGCCAGCAGGCCGGGGACCGGCAGGGACGAGCAGTACTTC. Translating it yields CASRPGTGRDEQYF.

Regarding this clone: A junction end diverges from the germline sequence, so it may reflect a read error. The rearrangement links TRBV5-4 to TRBJ2-1, with D perhaps matching TRBD1 (5 bases). The CDR3 sequence is 12 residues long. Germline V gene lookup returns CDR1 SGHNT and CDR2 YYREEE (reference sequence). The CDR3 region is CASSFAGRERFF. The CDR3, as DNA: TGTGCCAGCAGCTTCGCAGGGCGAGAGCGGTTCTTC.

The chain combines TRBV28 with TRBJ1-3, with D unclear. The CDR3 length is 15 residues. The V end lost 1 base, the J end lost 2 bases, and 9 bases lay between the germline ends. Germline values: CDR1 MDHEN, CDR2 SYDVKM. CDR3 loop: CASSLFRQAGNTIYF. The CDR3 DNA reads TGTGCCAGCAGTTTATTCCGACAAGCTGGAAACACCATATATTTT.

In its sample, this clone was seen a few times. J is TRBJ2-2 and V is TRBV5-4; no firm D call. Germline CDR1 is SGHNT and CDR2 is YYREEE (reference sequence). The CDR3 covers 13 residues. V was trimmed by 2 bases and J by 4 bases, leaving 6 bases between them. CDR3 sequence reads: CASSFWSTGELFF. The DNA for the CDR3 is TGTGCCAGCAGCTTCTGGAGCACCGGGGAGCTGTTTTTT.

V is TRBV19 and J is TRBJ2-2; no definite D call. V was trimmed by 3 bases and J by 1 base, leaving 18 bases between them. This CDR3 spans 18 amino acids. The germline CDR1 and CDR2 sequences are LNHDA and SQIVND (reference sequence). CDR3 residues: CASSISGLFGVNTGELFF. The CDR3 DNA sequence: TGTGCCAGTAGTATTTCAGGCCTTTTCGGAGTGAACACCGGGGAGCTGTTTTTT.

The chain carries TRBV29-1 and TRBJ1-4, with D unresolved. The CDR3 is 11 residues long. V was pared by 5 bases and J by 8 bases, with 9 bases between. Germline CDR1 and CDR2: SQVTM and ANQGSEA. The CDR3 reads CSVQGSEKLFF. As DNA, the CDR3 is TGCAGCGTTCAAGGGAGCGAAAAACTGTTTTTT. The whole variable domain, filled in from reference TRBV29-1 and TRBJ1-4, reads SAVISQKPSRDICQRGTSLTIQCQVDSQVTMMFWYRQQPGQSLTLIATANQGSEATYESGFVIDKFPISRPNLTFSTLTVSNMSPEDSSIYLCSVQGSEKLFFGSGTQLSVL.

The chain carries TRBV18 and TRBJ1-5; D might be TRBD1 (6 bases). V was pared by 3 bases and J by 0 bases, with 9 bases between. From germline, CDR1 is KGHSH and CDR2 LQKENI. The CDR3 runs 15 residues. The CDR3 DNA reads as TGTGCCAGCTCACCGGGACAAGTTAGCAATCAGCCCCAGCATTTT. Amino acid sequence: CASSPGQVSNQPQHF.

The chain has TRBV9 and TRBJ1-2; TRBD1 might be the D (5 bases). CDR3 length equals 14 residues. From germline, CDR1 is SGDLS and CDR2 YYNGEE. Between the trimmed V and J ends, which lost 1 base and 8 bases, there was a span of 15 bases. CDR3 sequence reads: CASSVLGGARGYTF. The DNA for the CDR3 is TGTGCCAGCAGCGTACTCGGGGGAGCTCGAGGCTACACCTTC.

This rearrangement joins TRBV11-1 to TRBJ2-7, with 7 bases fitting TRBD1. The CDR3 length is 15 residues. The J segment lost 4 bases and the V segment lost 1 base, leaving 7 bases of the junction unmatched. The germline CDR1 and CDR2 sequences are SGHAT and FQDESV (reference sequence). CDR3 in amino acids: CASSLDRGLLYEQYF. The CDR3 coding sequence is TGTGCCAGCAGCTTAGACAGGGGATTACTATACGAGCAGTACTTC.

The CDR3 region has the DNA TGTGCCAGTAGCCCCACTGGCGGGGGGGCCACAGATACGCAGTATTTT. Encoded protein: CASSPTGGGATDTQYF. The chain recombines TRBV19 with TRBJ2-3, with 9 bases matching TRBD2. J was trimmed by 2 bases and V by 6 bases; bases with no gene match: 9. This CDR3 contains 16 residues. From germline, CDR1 is LNHDA and CDR2 SQIVND (reference sequence). Drawing the rest from reference TRBV19 and TRBJ2-3, the complete variable domain is DGGITQSPKYLFRKEGQNVTLSCEQNLNHDAMYWYRQDPGQGLRLIYYSQIVNDFQKGDIAEGYSVSREKKESFPLTVTSAQKNPTAFYLCASSPTGGGATDTQYFGPGTRLTVL.

The chain joins TRBV5-1 to TRBJ2-1; D may be TRBD2 (5 bases). Germline V gene sequence: CDR1 SGHRS, CDR2 YFSETQ. Trimming removed 4 bases at V and 4 bases at J, with 15 bases between. The CDR3 has 15 residues. The CDR3 bases are TGCGCCAGCAGCACAATTCCGGGATTATACAATGAGCAGTTCTTC. Translated: CASSTIPGLYNEQFF.

This clone was detected once. The V call is TRBV7-2, the J call TRBJ2-7; TRBD1 aligns across 8 bases. The germline CDR1 and CDR2 sequences are SGHTA and FQGNSA. This CDR3 spans 15 amino acids. Unmatched junction bases numbered 3, after V lost 1 base and J lost 1 base. The CDR3 DNA reads TGTGCCAGCAGCTTAGGGGACAGGCTTTCCTACGAGCAGTACTTC. It encodes CASSLGDRLSYEQYF.

Here the CDR3 reads CASRRRDTGYTF. The CDR3 coding sequence is TGTGCCAGTAGACGGAGGGACACTGGCTACACCTTC. This chain joins TRBV19 and TRBJ1-2; tentatively, D is TRBD1 (6 bases). Trimming removed 6 bases at V and 7 bases at J, with 12 bases between. CDR3 length: 12 residues. Germline-derived CDR1 and CDR2 are LNHDA and SQIVND (reference sequence).

V and J are TRBV27 and TRBJ2-7; TRBD1 matches at 9 bases. Trimming took 5 bases from V and 7 from J; bases not matched to a gene: 6. The germline gives CDR1 MNHEY, CDR2 SMNVEV (reference sequence). This CDR3 has 13 amino acids. The CDR3 nucleotides are TGTGCCAGCAGTCCACAGGGGGCCCTGGAGCAGTACTTC. Translated: CASSPQGALEQYF.